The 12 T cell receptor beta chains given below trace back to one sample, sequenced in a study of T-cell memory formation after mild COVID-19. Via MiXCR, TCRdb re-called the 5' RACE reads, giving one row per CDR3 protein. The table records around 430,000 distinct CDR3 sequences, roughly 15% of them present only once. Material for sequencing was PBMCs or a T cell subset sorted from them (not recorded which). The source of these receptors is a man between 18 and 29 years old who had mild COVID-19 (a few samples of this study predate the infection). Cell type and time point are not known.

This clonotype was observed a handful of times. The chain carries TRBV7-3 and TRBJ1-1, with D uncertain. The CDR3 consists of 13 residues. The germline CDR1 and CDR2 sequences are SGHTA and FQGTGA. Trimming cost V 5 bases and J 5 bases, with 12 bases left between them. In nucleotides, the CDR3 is TGTGCCAGCAGCGCCTCACAGAGGACTGAAGCTTTCTTT. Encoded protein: CASSASQRTEAFF. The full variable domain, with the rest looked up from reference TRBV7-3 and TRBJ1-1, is GAGVSQTPSNKVTEKGKYVELRCDPISGHTALYWYRQSLGQGPEFLIYFQGTGAADDSGLPNDRFFAVRPEGSVSTLKIQRTERGDSAVYLCASSASQRTEAFFGQGTRLTVV.

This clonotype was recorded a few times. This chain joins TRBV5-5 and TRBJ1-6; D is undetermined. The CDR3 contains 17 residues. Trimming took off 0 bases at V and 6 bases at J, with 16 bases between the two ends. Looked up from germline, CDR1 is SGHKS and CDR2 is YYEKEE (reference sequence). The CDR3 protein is CASSLAAQRWGNSPLHF. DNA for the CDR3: TGTGCCAGCAGCTTGGCGGCACAGCGCTGGGGTAATTCACCCCTCCACTTT.

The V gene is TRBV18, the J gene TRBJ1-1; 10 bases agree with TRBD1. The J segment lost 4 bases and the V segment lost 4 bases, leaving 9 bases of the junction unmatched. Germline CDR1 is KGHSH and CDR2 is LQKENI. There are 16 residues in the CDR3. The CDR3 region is CASSLGQGERGTEAFF. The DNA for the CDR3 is TGTGCCAGCTCACTCGGACAGGGGGAAAGGGGCACTGAAGCTTTCTTT.

The CDR3 sequence is CASSEPGQGAYGYTF. The CDR3 DNA reads TGCGCCAGCAGCGAGCCGGGACAGGGGGCCTATGGCTACACCTTC. The V and J genes are TRBV5-1 and TRBJ1-2, with 12 bases matching TRBD1. Trimming took 4 bases from V and 4 from J; bases not matched to a gene: 5. Germline CDR1 is SGHRS and CDR2 is YFSETQ. The length of the CDR3 is 15 residues.

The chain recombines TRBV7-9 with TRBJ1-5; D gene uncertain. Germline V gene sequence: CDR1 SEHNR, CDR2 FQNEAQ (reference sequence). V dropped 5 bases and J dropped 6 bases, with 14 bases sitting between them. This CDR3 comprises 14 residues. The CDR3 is CASSANSVVQPQHF. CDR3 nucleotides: TGTGCCAGCAGCGCCAATTCGGTGGTTCAGCCCCAGCATTTT.

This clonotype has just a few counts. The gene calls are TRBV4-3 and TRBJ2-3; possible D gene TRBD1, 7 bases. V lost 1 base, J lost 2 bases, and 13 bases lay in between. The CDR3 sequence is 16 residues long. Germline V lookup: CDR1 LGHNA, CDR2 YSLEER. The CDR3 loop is CASSQARGDATDTQYF. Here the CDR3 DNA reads TGCGCCAGCAGCCAAGCCAGGGGGGACGCCACAGATACGCAGTATTTT.

CDR3 nucleotide sequence: TGTGCCAGCAGTGCTCTTCTCGGGGCCTCTGGAAACACCATATATTTT. Translating gives CASSALLGASGNTIYF. This chain uses TRBV12-3 or TRBV12-4 with TRBJ1-3, with D tentatively TRBD1 (5 bases). The CDR3 is made up of 16 amino acids. With 5 bases removed from V and 0 bases from J, the gap between germline ends came to 14 bases.

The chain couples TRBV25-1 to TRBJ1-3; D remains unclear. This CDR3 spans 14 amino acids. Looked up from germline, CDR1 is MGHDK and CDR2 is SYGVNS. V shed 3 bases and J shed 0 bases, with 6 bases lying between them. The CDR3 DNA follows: TGTGCCAGCAGTGAGAGGCTCTCTGGAAACACCATATATTTT. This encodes CASSERLSGNTIYF.

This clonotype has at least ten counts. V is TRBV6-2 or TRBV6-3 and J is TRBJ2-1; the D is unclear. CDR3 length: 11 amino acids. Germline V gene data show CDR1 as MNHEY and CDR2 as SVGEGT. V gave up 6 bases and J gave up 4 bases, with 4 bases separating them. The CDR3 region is CASSRYNEQFF. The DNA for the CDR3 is TGTGCCAGCAGCCGTTACAATGAGCAGTTCTTC.

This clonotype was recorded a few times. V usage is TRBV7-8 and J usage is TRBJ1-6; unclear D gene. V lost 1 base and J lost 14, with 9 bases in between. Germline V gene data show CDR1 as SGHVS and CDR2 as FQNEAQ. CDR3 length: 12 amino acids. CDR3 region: CASSLGDWSLHF. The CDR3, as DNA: TGTGCCAGCAGCTTAGGGGATTGGTCCCTCCACTTT. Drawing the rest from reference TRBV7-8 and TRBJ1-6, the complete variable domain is GAGVSQSPRYKVAKRGQDVALRCDPISGHVSLFWYQQALGQGPEFLTYFQNEAQLDKSGLPSDRFFAERPEGSVSTLKIQRTQQEDSAVYLCASSLGDWSLHFGNGTRLTVT.

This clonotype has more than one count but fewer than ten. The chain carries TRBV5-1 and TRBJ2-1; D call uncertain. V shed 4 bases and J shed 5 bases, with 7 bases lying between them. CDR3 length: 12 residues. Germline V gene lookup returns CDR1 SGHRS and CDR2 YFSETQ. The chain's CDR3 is CASSHSNNEQFF. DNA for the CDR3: TGCGCCAGCAGCCACTCGAACAATGAGCAGTTCTTC.

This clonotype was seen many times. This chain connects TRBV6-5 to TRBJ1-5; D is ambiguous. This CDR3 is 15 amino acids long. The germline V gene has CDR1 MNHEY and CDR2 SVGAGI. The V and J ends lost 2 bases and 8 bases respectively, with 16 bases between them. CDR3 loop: CASSYGPPSLEPQHF. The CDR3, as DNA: TGTGCCAGCAGTTACGGGCCCCCTAGCCTCGAGCCCCAGCATTTT.